Described below is a single T cell receptor (beta chain) sequence and its context. What it binds is unknown. These data originate in a study of T cell responses to AZD1222 COVID-19 vaccine. The wider study: Second doses were pooled across both intervals (about 4 or about 12 weeks).

Profiling relied on immunoSEQ multiplex PCR, and the TCRdb table lists in-frame clones only, not all of them. The sample yields under 200,000 clones, roughly 90% seen once. This CDR3 is 14 amino acids long. V trimming: 5 bases; J trimming: 5 bases; junction bases outside the gene matches: 8. Germline loops: CDR1 MDHEN, CDR2 SYDVKM. General study results and limits: All repertoire sampling was performed exclusively after the peak T cell response. The study identified only a handful of AZD1222 recipients as seropositive at baseline.

The TCR sequence derives from an adult in good health. Here the sequenced sample was peripheral blood, taken on day 0 of AZD1222 vaccination. The rearrangement links TRBV28 to TRBJ2-7; 8 nucleotides agree with TRBD1. The CDR3 DNA follows: TGTGCCAGCAGTCCCCCGGACAGGGCCGACGAGCAGTACTTC. It translates to CASSPPDRADEQYF.